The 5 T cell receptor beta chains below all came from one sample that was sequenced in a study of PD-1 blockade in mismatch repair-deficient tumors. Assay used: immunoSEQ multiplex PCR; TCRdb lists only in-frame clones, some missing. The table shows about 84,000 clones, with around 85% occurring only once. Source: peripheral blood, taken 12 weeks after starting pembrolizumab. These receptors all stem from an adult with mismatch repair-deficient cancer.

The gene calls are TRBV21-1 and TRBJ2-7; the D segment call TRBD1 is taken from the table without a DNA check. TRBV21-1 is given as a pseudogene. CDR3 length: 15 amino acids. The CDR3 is CASSKPDRGDDEQYF. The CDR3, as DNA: TGTGCCAGCAGCAAACCAGACAGGGGTGACGACGAGCAGTACTTC.

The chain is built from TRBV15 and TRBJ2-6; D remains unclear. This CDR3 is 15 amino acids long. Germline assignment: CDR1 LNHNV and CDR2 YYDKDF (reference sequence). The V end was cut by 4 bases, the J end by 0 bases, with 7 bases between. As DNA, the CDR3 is TGTGCCACCAGCACAGCGTACTCTGGGGCCAACGTCCTGACTTTC. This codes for CATSTAYSGANVLTF.

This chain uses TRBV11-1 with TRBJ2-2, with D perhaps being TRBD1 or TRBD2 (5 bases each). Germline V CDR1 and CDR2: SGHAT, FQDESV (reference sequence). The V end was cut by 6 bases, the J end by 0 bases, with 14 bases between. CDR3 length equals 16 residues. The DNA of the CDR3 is TGTGCCAGCAGGGCAGACGGGACCGCGAACACCGGGGAGCTGTTTTTT. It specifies CASRADGTANTGELFF.

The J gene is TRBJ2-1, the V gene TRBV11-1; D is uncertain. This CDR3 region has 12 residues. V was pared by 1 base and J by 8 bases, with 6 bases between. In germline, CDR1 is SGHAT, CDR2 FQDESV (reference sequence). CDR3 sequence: CASSLDRDEQFF. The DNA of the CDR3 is TGTGCCAGCAGCTTAGATCGAGATGAGCAGTTCTTC. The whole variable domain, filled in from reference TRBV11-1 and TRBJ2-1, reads EAEVAQSPRYKITEKSQAVAFWCDPISGHATLYWYRQILGQGPELLVQFQDESVVDDSQLPKDRFSAERLKGVDSTLKIQPAELGDSAMYLCASSLDRDEQFFGPGTRLTVL.

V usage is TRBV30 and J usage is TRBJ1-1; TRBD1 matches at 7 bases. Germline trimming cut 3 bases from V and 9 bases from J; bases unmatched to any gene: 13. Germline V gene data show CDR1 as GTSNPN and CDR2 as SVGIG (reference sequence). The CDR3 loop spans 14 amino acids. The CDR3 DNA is TGTGCCTGGAGCTGGCAAGCCGACAGGGCTCAAGCTTTCTTT. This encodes CAWSWQADRAQAFF.